Below, one T cell receptor beta chain is given with its context. This sample is drawn from a study of blood T cells in healthy people across ages. A second PCR, run for about 6 to 12 cycles, used a sample-barcoded 5' primer plus a J-beta primer mix. MiXCR, applied by TCRdb to the 5' RACE reads, yields one record per CDR3 protein. In the table there are hundreds of thousands of distinct CDR3 sequences, around 25% of which are singletons. This CDR3 is 13 amino acids long. Trimming pared 6 bases from V and 1 base from J, leaving 9 bases between. In addition, the sample was reused for a study of T cells of mothers and their children. From that paper: A few healthy Caucasian mothers and their six children donated.

This clonotype originated in a boy younger than 18 in good health. The chain joins TRBV12-3 or TRBV12-4 to TRBJ1-1; perhaps TRBD1 as D (5 bases). The material sequenced was blood. The CDR3 spells CASRLTENTEAFF. Written as DNA, the CDR3 is TGTGCCAGCAGGCTGACAGAGAACACTGAAGCTTTCTTT.